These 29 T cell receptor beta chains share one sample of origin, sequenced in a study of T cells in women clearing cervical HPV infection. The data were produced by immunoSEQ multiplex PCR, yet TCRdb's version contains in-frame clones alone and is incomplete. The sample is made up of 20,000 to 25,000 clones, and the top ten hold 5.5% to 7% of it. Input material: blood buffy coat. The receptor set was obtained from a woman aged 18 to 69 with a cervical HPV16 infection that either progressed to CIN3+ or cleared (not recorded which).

CDR3 DNA, as far as it was read: TGTGCCAGCAGTTCACTTCCACCCGGGACCGGGGAG. Translated, it gives CASSSLPPGTGE. The complete CDR3 reads CASSSLPPGTGELFF. This chain joins TRBV6-2 or TRBV6-3 and TRBJ2-2; D is unresolved. The read falls 3 residues short of the CDR3 end, and the missing part is taken from the germline J gene. V dropped 4 bases and J dropped 5 bases, with 14 bases sitting between them. Looked up from germline, CDR1 is MNHEY and CDR2 is SVGEGT. The CDR3 covers 15 residues.

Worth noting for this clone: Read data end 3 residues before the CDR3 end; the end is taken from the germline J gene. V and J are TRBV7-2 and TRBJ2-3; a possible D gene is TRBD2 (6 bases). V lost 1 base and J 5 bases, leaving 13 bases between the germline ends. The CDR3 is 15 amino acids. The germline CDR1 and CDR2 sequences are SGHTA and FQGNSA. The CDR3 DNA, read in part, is TGTGCCAGCAGCTTAGTGCGGGGCGCACTAGATACG. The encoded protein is CASSLVRGALDT. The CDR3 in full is CASSLVRGALDTQYF.

CDR3 bases read: TGTGCCAGCACTCTGACAGGGGCCGGAGAGACC. This encodes CASTLTGAGET. The whole CDR3 reads CASTLTGAGETQYF. The V gene is TRBV5-5, the J gene TRBJ2-5; TRBD1 agrees at 8 bases. The CDR3 goes on 3 residues after the read ends, and that part is filled in from the germline J gene. With V trimmed by 6 bases and J by 4 bases, 8 bases remained unmatched. Germline CDR1 and CDR2: SGHKS and YYEKEE (reference sequence). This CDR3 region has 14 residues.

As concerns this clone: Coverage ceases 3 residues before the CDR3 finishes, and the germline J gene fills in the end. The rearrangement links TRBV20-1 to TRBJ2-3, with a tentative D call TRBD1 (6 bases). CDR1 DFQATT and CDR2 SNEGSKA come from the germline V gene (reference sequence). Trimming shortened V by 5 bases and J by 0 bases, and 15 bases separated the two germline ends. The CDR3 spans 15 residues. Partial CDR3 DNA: TGCAGTGCTCTACGTGGACAGCTTAGCACAGATACG. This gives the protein CSALRGQLSTDT. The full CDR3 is CSALRGQLSTDTQYF.

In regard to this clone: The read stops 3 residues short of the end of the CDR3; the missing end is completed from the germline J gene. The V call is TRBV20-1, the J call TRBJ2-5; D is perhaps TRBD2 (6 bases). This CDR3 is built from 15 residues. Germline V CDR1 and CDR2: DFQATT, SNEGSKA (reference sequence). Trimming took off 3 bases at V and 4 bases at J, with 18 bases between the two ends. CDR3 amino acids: CSASFLTGLGETQYF. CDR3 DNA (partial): TGCAGTGCTAGTTTCCTTACGGGACTCGGAGAGACC.

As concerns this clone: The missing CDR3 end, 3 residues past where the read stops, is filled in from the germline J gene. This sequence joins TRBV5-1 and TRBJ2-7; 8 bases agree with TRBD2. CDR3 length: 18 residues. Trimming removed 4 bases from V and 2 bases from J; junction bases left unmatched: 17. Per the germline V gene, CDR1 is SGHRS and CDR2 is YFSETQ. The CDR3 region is CASSGSSPGTRRPYEQYF. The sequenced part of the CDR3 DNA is TGCGCCAGCAGCGGCAGCTCTCCCGGGACTAGAAGGCCCTACGAG.

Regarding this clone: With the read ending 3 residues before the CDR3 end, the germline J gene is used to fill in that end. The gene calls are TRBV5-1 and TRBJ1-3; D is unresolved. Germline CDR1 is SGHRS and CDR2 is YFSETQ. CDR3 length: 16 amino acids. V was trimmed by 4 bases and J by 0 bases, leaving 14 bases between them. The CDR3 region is CASSPWTGSSGNTIYF. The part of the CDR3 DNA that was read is TGCGCCAGCAGCCCCTGGACGGGGAGCTCTGGAAACACC.

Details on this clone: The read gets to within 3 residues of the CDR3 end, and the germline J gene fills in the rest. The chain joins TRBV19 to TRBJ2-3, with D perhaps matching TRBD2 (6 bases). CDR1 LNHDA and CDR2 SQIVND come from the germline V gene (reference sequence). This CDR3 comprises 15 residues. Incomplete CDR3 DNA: TGTGCCAGTAGTATTCGGGGACTGAACCAAGAGGCG. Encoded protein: CASSIRGLNQEA. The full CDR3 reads CASSIRGLNQEAQYF.

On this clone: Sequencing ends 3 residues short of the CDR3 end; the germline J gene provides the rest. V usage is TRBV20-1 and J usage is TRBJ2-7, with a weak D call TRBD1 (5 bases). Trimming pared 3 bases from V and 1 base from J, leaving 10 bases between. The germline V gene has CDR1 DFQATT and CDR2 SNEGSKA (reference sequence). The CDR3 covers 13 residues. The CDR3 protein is CSASQGRSYEQYF. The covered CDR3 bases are TGCAGTGCTAGCCAGGGTAGATCCTACGAG.

CDR3 amino acids: CSVSSGRVGGEQYF. The part of the CDR3 DNA that was read is TGCAGCGTCTCTAGCGGGAGGGTCGGGGGCGAG. The rearrangement links TRBV29-1 to TRBJ2-7, with 12 bases that match TRBD2. Read data end 3 residues before the CDR3 end; the end is taken from the germline J gene. CDR1 SQVTM and CDR2 ANQGSEA come from the germline V gene. V shed 6 bases and J 6 bases; nucleotides not matched to a gene: 9. The CDR3 has 14 amino acids.

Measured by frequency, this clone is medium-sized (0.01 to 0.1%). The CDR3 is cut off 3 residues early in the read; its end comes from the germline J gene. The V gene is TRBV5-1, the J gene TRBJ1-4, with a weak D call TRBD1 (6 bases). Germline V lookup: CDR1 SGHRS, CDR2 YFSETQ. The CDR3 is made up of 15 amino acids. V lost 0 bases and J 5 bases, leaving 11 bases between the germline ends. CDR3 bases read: TGCGCCAGCAGCTTGGGGGACAAAGGAAATGAAAAA. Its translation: CASSLGDKGNEK. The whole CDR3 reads CASSLGDKGNEKLFF.

CDR3 residues: CASSQAPGLAGKRETQYF. Partial CDR3 DNA: TGCGCCAGCAGCCAAGCCCCGGGACTAGCGGGAAAGCGGGAGACC. This chain joins TRBV4-1 and TRBJ2-5; TRBD2 matches 13 bases. The read comes to an end 3 residues before the CDR3 does, leaving the germline J gene to fill in the end. Germline CDR1 reads MGHRA; CDR2 reads YSYEKL. Losses at the gene ends were 1 base for V and 5 bases for J; bases not matched to a gene: 10. The CDR3 sequence is 18 residues long.

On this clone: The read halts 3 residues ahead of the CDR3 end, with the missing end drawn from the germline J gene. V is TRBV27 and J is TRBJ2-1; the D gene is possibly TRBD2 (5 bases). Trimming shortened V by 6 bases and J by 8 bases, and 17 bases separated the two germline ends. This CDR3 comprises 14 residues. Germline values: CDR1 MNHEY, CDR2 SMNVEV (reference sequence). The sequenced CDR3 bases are TGTGCCAGCAGCTCTCTACTAGGTGGGGATGAG. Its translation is CASSSLLGGDE. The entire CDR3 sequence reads CASSSLLGGDEQFF.

CDR3 residues: CAWGRGANYGYTF. CDR3 DNA, as far as it was read: TGTGCCTGGGGCAGGGGGGCTAACTATGGC. V gene TRBV30 combines with J gene TRBJ1-2; the match to TRBD1 covers 7 bases. The missing CDR3 end, 3 residues past where the read stops, is filled in from the germline J gene. CDR1 is GTSNPN, CDR2 SVGIG, per germline (reference sequence). The CDR3 spans 13 residues. V lost 5 bases to trimming and J lost 0 bases; unmatched junction nucleotides: 3.

The covered CDR3 bases are TGCGCCAGCAGCCTCTCCCAGGGAAACCTTAATGAAAAA. This gives the protein CASSLSQGNLNEK. From start to end, the CDR3 is CASSLSQGNLNEKLFF. The chain carries TRBV4-1 and TRBJ1-4; a weak D match, TRBD1 (5 bases). The CDR3 end is not reached by the read, which stops 3 residues before it; the germline J gene fills it in. V was clipped by 4 bases and J by 4 bases, with 16 bases between them. Germline CDR1 reads MGHRA; CDR2 reads YSYEKL. The CDR3 has 16 amino acids.

CDR3 protein: CASPPGQRDSYEQYF. CDR3 DNA, as far as it was read: TGTGCCAGCCCCCCGGGGCAGCGGGACTCCTACGAG. This rearrangement joins TRBV19 to TRBJ2-7, with 7 bases that match TRBD2. The read stops 3 residues short of the end of the CDR3; the missing end is completed from the germline J gene. The junction had 11 bases not matched to a gene; V was cut back by 9 bases and J by 0 bases. Germline-derived CDR1 and CDR2 are LNHDA and SQIVND (reference sequence). The CDR3 totals 15 residues.

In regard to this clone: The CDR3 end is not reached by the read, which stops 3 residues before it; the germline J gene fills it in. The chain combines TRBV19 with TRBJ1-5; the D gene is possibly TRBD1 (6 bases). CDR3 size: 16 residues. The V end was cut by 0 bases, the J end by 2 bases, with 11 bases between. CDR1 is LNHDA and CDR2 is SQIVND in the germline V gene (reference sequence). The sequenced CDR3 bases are TGTGCCAGTAGTATAGATGGGGGCTGGGGCAATCAGCCC. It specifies CASSIDGGWGNQP. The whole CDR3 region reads CASSIDGGWGNQPQHF.

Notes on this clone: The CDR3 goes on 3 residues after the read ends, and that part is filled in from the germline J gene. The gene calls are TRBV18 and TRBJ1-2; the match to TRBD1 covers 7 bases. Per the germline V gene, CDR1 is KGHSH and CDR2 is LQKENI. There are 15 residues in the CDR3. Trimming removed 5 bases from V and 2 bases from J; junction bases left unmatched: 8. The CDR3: CASSATGTVNYGYTF. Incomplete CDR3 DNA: TGTGCCAGCTCAGCCACCGGGACAGTAAACTATGGC.

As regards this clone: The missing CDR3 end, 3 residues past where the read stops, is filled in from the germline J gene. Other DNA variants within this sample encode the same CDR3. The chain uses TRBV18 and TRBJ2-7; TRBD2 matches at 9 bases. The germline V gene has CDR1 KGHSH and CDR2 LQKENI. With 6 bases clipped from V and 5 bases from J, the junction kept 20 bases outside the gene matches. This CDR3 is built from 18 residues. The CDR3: CASSPLFDSGRITHEQYF. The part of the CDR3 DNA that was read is TGTGCCAGCTCCCCCCTCTTCGATAGCGGGAGAATAACCCACGAG.

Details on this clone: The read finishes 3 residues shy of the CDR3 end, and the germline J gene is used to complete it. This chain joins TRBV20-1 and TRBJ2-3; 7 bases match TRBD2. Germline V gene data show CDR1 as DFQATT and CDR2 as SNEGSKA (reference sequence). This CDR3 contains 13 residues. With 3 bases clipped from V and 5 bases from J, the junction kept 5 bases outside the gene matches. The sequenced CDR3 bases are TGCAGTGCTAGCGCGGGAGCAATAGATACG. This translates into CSASAGAIDT. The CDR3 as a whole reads CSASAGAIDTQYF.

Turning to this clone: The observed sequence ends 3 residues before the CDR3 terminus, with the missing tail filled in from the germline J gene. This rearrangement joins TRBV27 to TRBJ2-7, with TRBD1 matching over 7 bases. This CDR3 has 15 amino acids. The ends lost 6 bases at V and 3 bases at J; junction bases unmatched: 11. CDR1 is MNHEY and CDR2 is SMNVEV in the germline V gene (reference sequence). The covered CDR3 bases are TGTGCCAGCAGCACAACAGGGGCCGCATACTACGAG. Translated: CASSTTGAAYYE. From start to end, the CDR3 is CASSTTGAAYYEQYF.

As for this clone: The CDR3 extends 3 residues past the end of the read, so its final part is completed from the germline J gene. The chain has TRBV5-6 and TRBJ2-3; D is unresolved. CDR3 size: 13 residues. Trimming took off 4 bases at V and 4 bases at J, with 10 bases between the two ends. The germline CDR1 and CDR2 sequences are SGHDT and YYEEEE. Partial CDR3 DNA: TGTGCCAGCAGCCCCTTGTTAGCAGATACG. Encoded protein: CASSPLLADT. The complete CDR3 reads CASSPLLADTQYF.

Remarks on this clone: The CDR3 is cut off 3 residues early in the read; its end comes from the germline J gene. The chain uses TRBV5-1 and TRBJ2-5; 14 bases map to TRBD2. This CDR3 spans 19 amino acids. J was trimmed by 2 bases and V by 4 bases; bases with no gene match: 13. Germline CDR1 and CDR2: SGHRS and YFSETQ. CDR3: CASSKGLAGGTTPQETQYF. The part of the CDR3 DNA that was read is TGCGCCAGCAGCAAAGGACTAGCGGGAGGAACGACACCTCAAGAGACC.

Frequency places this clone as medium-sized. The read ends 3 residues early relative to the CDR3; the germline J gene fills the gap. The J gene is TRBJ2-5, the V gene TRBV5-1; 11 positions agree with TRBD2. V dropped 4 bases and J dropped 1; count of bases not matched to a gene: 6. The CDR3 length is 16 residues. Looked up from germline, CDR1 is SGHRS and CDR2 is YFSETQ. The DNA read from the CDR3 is TGCGCCAGCAGCCTCTGGACTAGCGGGCCCCAAGAGACC. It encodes CASSLWTSGPQET. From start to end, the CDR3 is CASSLWTSGPQETQYF.

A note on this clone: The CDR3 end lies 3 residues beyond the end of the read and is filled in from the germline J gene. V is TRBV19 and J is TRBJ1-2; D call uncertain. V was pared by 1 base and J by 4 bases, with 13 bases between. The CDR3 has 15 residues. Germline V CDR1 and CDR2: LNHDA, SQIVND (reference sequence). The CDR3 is CASSIGRASGYGYTF. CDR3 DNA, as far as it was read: TGTGCCAGTAGTATAGGACGGGCCAGCGGCTATGGC.

CDR3 DNA, as far as it was read: TGCAGTGCTACAGGGGGCACGACGACGAATACG. It codes for CSATGGTTTNT. The CDR3 reads in full as CSATGGTTTNTQYF. This chain joins TRBV20-1 and TRBJ2-3, with 8 bases that match TRBD1. The CDR3 end falls 3 residues outside the read, so it is completed with the germline J gene. This CDR3 spans 14 amino acids. The germline V gene has CDR1 DFQATT and CDR2 SNEGSKA (reference sequence). With V trimmed by 4 bases and J by 7 bases, 10 bases remained unmatched.

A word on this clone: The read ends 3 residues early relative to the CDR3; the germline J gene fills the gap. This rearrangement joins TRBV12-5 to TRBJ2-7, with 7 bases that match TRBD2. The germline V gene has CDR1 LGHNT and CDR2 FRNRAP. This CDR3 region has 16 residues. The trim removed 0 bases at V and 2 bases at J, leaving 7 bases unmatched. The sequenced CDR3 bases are TGTGCTAGTGGTTTGGTCCGGACTAGGAGGGCCTACGAG. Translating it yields CASGLVRTRRAYE. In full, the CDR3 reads CASGLVRTRRAYEQYF.

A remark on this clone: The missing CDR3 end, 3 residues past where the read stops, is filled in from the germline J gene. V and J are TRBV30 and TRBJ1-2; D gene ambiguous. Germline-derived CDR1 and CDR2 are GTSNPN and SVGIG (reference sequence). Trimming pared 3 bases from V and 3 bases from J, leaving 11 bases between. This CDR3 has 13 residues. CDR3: CAWSFEVDYGYTF. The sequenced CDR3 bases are TGTGCCTGGAGCTTTGAGGTCGACTATGGC.

The CDR3 sequence: CSARPGGSTYEQYF. CDR3 bases read: TGCAGTGCTAGACCCGGCGGCAGTACCTACGAG. The chain joins TRBV20-1 to TRBJ2-7; no clear D gene. The read ends 3 residues early relative to the CDR3; the germline J gene fills the gap. Trimming shortened V by 2 bases and J by 2 bases, and 13 bases separated the two germline ends. The germline V gene has CDR1 DFQATT and CDR2 SNEGSKA (reference sequence). This CDR3 has 14 residues.